A single T cell receptor beta chain is shown here with its context. The specificity of this receptor is unknown. Base qualities are not provided; no much larger clone lies one nucleotide away. The data were taken from a study of blood T cell repertoires in COVID-19 (dated by TCRdb to 2020 to 2022). General notes on the study: Collaborator samples came from the United States, Italy and Spain and covered acute and convalescent phases of COVID-19. The prospective study material was composed of cDNA or gDNA derived from T cells, B-cell-depleted T cells, or PBMCs. Subjects who had been exposed to COVID-19, were actively infected with it, or had recovered from it provided the deeply sampled blood TCRbeta repertoires that made up the dataset. A freely available public database, intended as a resource for researchers studying the immune response to SARS-CoV-2, is where the repertoires were released. The samples were drawn from the first 160 participants of the ongoing ImmuneRACE study and from over a thousand subjects provided by 6 global collaborators. Sample metadata almost always included a de-identified subject ID, COVID-19 status, age in years and sex. Where available, HLA class I and class II types were obtained from metadata supplied by the sample provider rather than from assay-based typing.

The immunoSEQ Assay, a bias-controlled multiplex PCR, was used to amplify TCRbeta CDR3 regions from genomic DNA. The paper's processing steps were these. Within the assay, amplification of reference gene primers was used to estimate how many nucleated cells each sample contained. To quantify the absolute abundance of each unique TCRbeta CDR3 rearrangement, sequence reads were collapsed and filtered. Productive Simpson clonality was computed per sample as the square root of Simpson's diversity index over productive rearrangements. TCRdb mirrors the immuneACCESS table, restricted to in-frame sequences. Some clones are absent from its copies; in checked studies, under half trace to an unresolved V gene, and the reason for the others is unknown. V, J and clone size are taken as reported in that table, and D and trimming were inferred from the DNA itself. The sample table shows about 94,000 clones, and about four fifths are seen once. Around 20% of the sample belongs to the ten largest clones.

The paper as a whole reports these results and caveats: Clinical and demographic metadata were provided uncurated, with the amount varying by source and participant.

Whole blood was collected in K2EDTA tubes by collaborating institutions according to the institutions' own protocols. Collaborator samples were shipped for TCRbeta analysis as frozen whole blood, isolated PBMCs, or DNA extracted from either sample type. This receptor was identified in a human donor in a cohort sampled during active COVID-19. Sequencing was performed on peripheral blood.

The CDR3 is CASSPGVNEKLFF. The sequenced DNA: TGTGCCAGCTCACCAGGAGTGAATGAAAAACTGTTTTTT. Rearrangement joined TRBV18 to TRBJ1-4, with an unclear D gene assignment. CDR1 and CDR2, looked up from the germline V gene, are KGHSH and LQKENI. Inclusive of the bounding cysteine and phenylalanine, the CDR3 is 13 residues long. CDR3 DNA only is kept here, 39 bases in frame from base 1. V is pared back by 2 bases and J by 5 bases, with 6 bases lying between the germline termini.